The 20 T cell receptor beta chains reported below all come from one sample, sequenced in a study of regulatory T cells in long-lasting Graves disease. Arm-PCR with iRepertoire HTBI primers amplified the CDR3 regions for these TCR beta libraries. TCRdb independently ran MiXCR on the multiplex PCR reads; one entry per CDR3 protein. The sample shows roughly 490,000 distinct CDR3 sequences, 20% to 25% of them seen only once. Stated time point: persistent/refractory GD, antithyroid drugs over 5 years with positive TRAb. Preparation of the TCR library used RNA extracted from PBMCs. The sample in question was peripheral blood mononuclear cells (PBMCs), obtained when the disease was refractory, from a patient treated with antithyroid drugs. The receptor set was obtained from a female donor with Graves disease.

The sample holds many counts of this clonotype. This chain uses TRBV6-5 with TRBJ1-1; D uncertain. The length of the CDR3 is 13 residues. V gave up 2 bases and J gave up 1 base, with 5 bases separating them. Germline V gene data show CDR1 as MNHEY and CDR2 as SVGAGI. CDR3 region: CASSYAENTEAFF. The CDR3 region has the DNA TGTGCCAGCAGTTACGCAGAGAACACTGAAGCTTTCTTT.

V usage is TRBV24-1 and J usage is TRBJ2-5; 14 bases are a match to TRBD2. CDR1 and CDR2 (germline): KGHDR, SFDVKD. V lost 1 base to trimming and J lost 4 bases; unmatched junction nucleotides: 4. This CDR3 region has 17 residues. The CDR3 DNA sequence: TGTGCCACCAGTGATTTCCCAGGACTAGCGGGAGGAGAGACCCAGTACTTC. It encodes CATSDFPGLAGGETQYF.

A few counts support this clonotype. This chain joins TRBV25-1 and TRBJ2-5; either TRBD1 or TRBD2 may supply D (6 bases each). The CDR3 extends over 15 amino acids. The germline V gene encodes CDR1 MGHDK and CDR2 SYGVNS. V was clipped by 3 bases and J by 5 bases, with 16 bases between them. The CDR3 DNA reads as TGTGCCAGCAGTGAGGGGGGACGGGGGCCCGAGACCCAGTACTTC. Translated, it gives CASSEGGRGPETQYF.

This clonotype occurred a few times. The gene calls are TRBV10-3 and TRBJ1-2; D is unclear. CDR1 ENHRY and CDR2 SYGVKD come from the germline V gene. V lost 7 bases and J lost 5, with 17 bases in between. The CDR3 is 14 residues long. The CDR3 is CAITSSGNGYGYTF. The CDR3 DNA sequence: TGTGCCATCACCTCATCCGGGAACGGGTATGGCTACACCTTC.

A word on this clonotype: This sequence may be a read error, since a much larger clone differs from it by one base. V and J are TRBV28 and TRBJ1-5; perhaps TRBD1 as D (6 bases). V lost 3 bases, J lost 5 bases, and 8 bases lay in between. CDR1 and CDR2 (germline): MDHEN, SYDVKM. The CDR3 has 13 residues. Here the CDR3 DNA reads TGTGCCAGCAGTTTGCGGACAGATCAGCCCCAGCATTTT. This sequence encodes CASSLRTDQPQHF.

This clonotype has at least ten counts. This rearrangement joins TRBV28 to TRBJ2-4, with 8 bases fitting TRBD1. The V gene's germline CDR1 is MDHEN and CDR2 SYDVKM. The ends lost 2 bases at V and 0 bases at J; junction bases unmatched: 6. This CDR3 region has 17 residues. CDR3 in DNA: TGTGCCAGCAGTTTACGTCGGCAGGGGGCAGCCAAAAACATTCAGTACTTC. This codes for CASSLRRQGAAKNIQYF.

The table lists this clonotype with many counts. This sequence joins TRBV27 and TRBJ2-7, with 10 positions matching TRBD2. The CDR3 extends over 17 amino acids. The germline CDR1 and CDR2 sequences are MNHEY and SMNVEV (reference sequence). V shed 9 bases and J 0 bases; nucleotides not matched to a gene: 14. The DNA of the CDR3 is TGTGCCAGTCGAACCCGAGCGGGAGGGGGTAGCTCCTACGAGCAGTACTTC. Translated: CASRTRAGGGSSYEQYF.

The genes are TRBV6-1 and TRBJ1-6; possible D gene TRBD1, 5 bases. V lost 6 bases and J lost 0, with 15 bases in between. Germline CDR1 is MNHNS and CDR2 is SASEGT. This CDR3 spans 17 amino acids. CDR3 amino acids: CASSLRGSRSYNSPLHF. The CDR3 DNA sequence: TGTGCCAGCAGCCTAAGGGGATCTCGCTCCTATAATTCACCCCTCCACTTT.

This clonotype has more than one count but fewer than ten. The chain has TRBV30 and TRBJ1-2, with TRBD1 as a possible D gene (6 bases). This CDR3 is built from 15 residues. Germline V gene data show CDR1 as GTSNPN and CDR2 as SVGIG (reference sequence). V lost 2 bases and J 7 bases, leaving 20 bases between the germline ends. In DNA, the CDR3 is TGTGCCTGGAGTCCCGGGGTAGGGGGAAGAAGTGGCTACACCTTC. As protein: CAWSPGVGGRSGYTF.

This clonotype was detected once. The gene calls are TRBV6-1 and TRBJ2-3; possibly TRBD1 or TRBD2 for D (5 bases each). The CDR3 has 14 residues. In germline, CDR1 is MNHNS, CDR2 SASEGT. Trimming removed 3 bases from V and 2 bases from J, with 9 bases in between. In DNA, the CDR3 is TGTGCCAGCAGTGACGGGGCTACCACAGATACGCAGTATTTT. Translation: CASSDGATTDTQYF.

This clonotype was counted between two and nine times. The chain uses TRBV6-1 and TRBJ1-6; weak D call: TRBD1 (5 bases). Germline values: CDR1 MNHNS, CDR2 SASEGT. This CDR3 region has 14 residues. Trimming pared 5 bases from V and 4 bases from J, leaving 9 bases between. Here the CDR3 DNA reads TGTGCCAGCAGTCGACAGTTATATAATTCACCCCTCCACTTT. Amino acid sequence: CASSRQLYNSPLHF.

As concerns this clonotype: A read error may be the cause here, since a much bigger clone is one base away. CDR3 nucleotide sequence: TGTGTCAGCAGTCTCGAAAGGGGGAACACTGAAGCTTTCTTT. It is translated as CVSSLERGNTEAFF. The rearrangement links TRBV6-1 to TRBJ1-1, with D possibly being TRBD1 (5 bases). The CDR3 has 14 residues. Germline V lookup: CDR1 MNHNS, CDR2 SASEGT.

The chain carries TRBV6-2 or TRBV6-3 and TRBJ2-7; D may be TRBD2 (5 bases). V gave up 2 bases and J gave up 6 bases, with 8 bases separating them. This CDR3 region has 12 residues. Germline CDR1 reads MNHEY; CDR2 reads SVGEGT. The DNA of the CDR3 is TGTGCCAGCAGTTACGGACTGCGCGAGCAGTACTTC. It codes for CASSYGLREQYF.

This clonotype was seen many times. The V and J genes are TRBV28 and TRBJ2-7; D is possibly TRBD1 (5 bases). Trimming stripped 6 bases from V and 3 bases from J, with 9 bases between. Germline lookup yields CDR1 MDHEN and CDR2 SYDVKM. The CDR3 totals 12 residues. The CDR3 DNA sequence: TGTGCCAGCAGATCGCAGGGCTACGAGCAGTACTTC. It yields the protein CASRSQGYEQYF.

On this clonotype: This may stem from a read error, because a much larger clone lies one nucleotide away. This rearrangement joins TRBV7-2 to TRBJ2-7, with D hard to call. The CDR3 has 15 amino acids. The germline CDR1 and CDR2 sequences are SGHTA and FQGNSA. In nucleotides, the CDR3 is TGTGCCAGCAGCTTAGTTGCAGGCCTCTCCTACGAGCGGTACTTC. It specifies CASSLVAGLSYERYF.

The sample holds many counts of this clonotype. CDR3 region: CASSLAGRGNSPLHF. In DNA, the CDR3 is TGTGCCAGCAGCTTAGCGGGCAGGGGGAATTCACCCCTCCACTTT. The chain carries TRBV7-2 and TRBJ1-6; 7 nucleotides agree with TRBD1. CDR3 size: 15 residues. V dropped 0 bases and J dropped 7; count of bases not matched to a gene: 3. Germline V gene lookup returns CDR1 SGHTA and CDR2 FQGNSA. The full variable domain, with the rest looked up from reference TRBV7-2 and TRBJ1-6, is GAGVSQSPSNKVTEKGKDVELRCDPISGHTALYWYRQSLGQGLEFLIYFQGNSAPDKSGLPSDRFSAERTGGSVSTLTIQRTQQEDSAVYLCASSLAGRGNSPLHFGNGTRLTVT.

This clonotype was detected only once. A far larger clone differs by one base, so this is likely a read error. This chain links TRBV7-9 with TRBJ1-4; 7 bases match TRBD1. CDR1 and CDR2 (germline): SEHNR, FQNEAQ (reference sequence). The CDR3 totals 15 residues. CDR3 DNA sequence: TGTGTCAGCAGTCCCCCTCGACAGGGTGGTGAAAAACTGTTTTTT. It specifies CVSSPPRQGGEKLFF. Variable domain in full (rest from reference TRBV7-9 and TRBJ1-4): DTGVSQNPRHKITKRGQNVTFRCDPISEHNRLYWYRQTLGQGPEFLTYFQNEAQLEKSRLLSDRFSAERPKGSFSTLEIQRTEQGDSAMYLCVSSPPRQGGEKLFFGSGTQLSVL.

This clonotype has more than one count but fewer than ten. CDR3 sequence (DNA): TGTGCCAGCAGCCAACAAGTCGGGGGTGGCTACACCTTC. It encodes CASSQQVGGGYTF. The rearrangement links TRBV14 to TRBJ1-2, with TRBD1 as a possible D gene (5 bases). CDR1 is SGHDN, CDR2 FVKESK, per germline. This CDR3 spans 13 amino acids. V shed 2 bases and J shed 7 bases, with 11 bases lying between them.

This clonotype was observed at least ten times. This chain links TRBV7-6 with TRBJ2-6; weak D call: TRBD2 (6 bases). Trimming shortened V by 0 bases and J by 7 bases, and 10 bases separated the two germline ends. CDR3 length: 15 amino acids. Germline V lookup: CDR1 SGHVS, CDR2 FNYEAQ. CDR3 residues: CASSLAAGIANVLTF. DNA for the CDR3: TGTGCCAGCAGCTTAGCGGCGGGGATAGCCAACGTCCTGACTTTC.

This chain joins TRBV7-2 and TRBJ2-1, with 8 bases lining up with TRBD2. With 1 base clipped from V and 9 bases from J, the junction kept 5 bases outside the gene matches. The CDR3 runs 14 residues. Germline-derived CDR1 and CDR2 are SGHTA and FQGNSA. CDR3 DNA sequence: TGTGCCAGCAGCTTAGTACTAGCGGAGGGTGAGCAGTTCTTC. Protein: CASSLVLAEGEQFF.